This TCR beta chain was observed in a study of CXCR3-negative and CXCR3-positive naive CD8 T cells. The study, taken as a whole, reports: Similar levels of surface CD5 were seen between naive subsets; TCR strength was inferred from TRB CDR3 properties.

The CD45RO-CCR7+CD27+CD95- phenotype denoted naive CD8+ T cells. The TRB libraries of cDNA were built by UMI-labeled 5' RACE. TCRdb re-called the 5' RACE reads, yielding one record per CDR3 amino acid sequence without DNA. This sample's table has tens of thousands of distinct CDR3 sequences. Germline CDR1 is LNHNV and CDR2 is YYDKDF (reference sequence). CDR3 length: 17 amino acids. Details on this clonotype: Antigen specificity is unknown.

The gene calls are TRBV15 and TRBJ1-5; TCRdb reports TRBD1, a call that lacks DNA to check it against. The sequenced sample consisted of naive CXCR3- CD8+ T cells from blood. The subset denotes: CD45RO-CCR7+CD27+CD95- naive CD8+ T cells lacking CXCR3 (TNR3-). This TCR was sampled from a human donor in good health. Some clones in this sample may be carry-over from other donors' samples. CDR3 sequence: CATSRGTSGRGDQPQHF.